This TCR beta chain comes out of a study of blood T cell repertoires in COVID-19. The overall study: COVID-19 samples collected from the United States, Italy and Spain covered acute and convalescent phases. The cDNA or gDNA used as material had been derived from T cells, B-cell-depleted T cells, or PBMCs.

Original processing notes: Amplifying reference gene primers gave estimates of nucleated cell counts. Clones were sequenced by immunoSEQ multiplex PCR, and TCRdb holds only the in-frame ones, with some missing. For V, J and clone size, that table is used; D and trimming come from the DNA. The table includes fewer than 45,000 clones, 60% to 85% detected once. The CDR3 sequence is 11 residues long. The germline V and J ends were trimmed by 3 bases and 7 bases, with 6 bases remaining between them. In germline, CDR1 is MNHEY, CDR2 SMNVEV (reference sequence). This clonotype originated in a man in his sixties with active COVID-19. The chain combines TRBV27 with TRBJ2-5; D not certain. The sample consisted of peripheral blood. The CDR3 DNA reads TGTGCCAGCAGTTTGTACGGGACCCAGTACTTC. Residues: CASSLYGTQYF.